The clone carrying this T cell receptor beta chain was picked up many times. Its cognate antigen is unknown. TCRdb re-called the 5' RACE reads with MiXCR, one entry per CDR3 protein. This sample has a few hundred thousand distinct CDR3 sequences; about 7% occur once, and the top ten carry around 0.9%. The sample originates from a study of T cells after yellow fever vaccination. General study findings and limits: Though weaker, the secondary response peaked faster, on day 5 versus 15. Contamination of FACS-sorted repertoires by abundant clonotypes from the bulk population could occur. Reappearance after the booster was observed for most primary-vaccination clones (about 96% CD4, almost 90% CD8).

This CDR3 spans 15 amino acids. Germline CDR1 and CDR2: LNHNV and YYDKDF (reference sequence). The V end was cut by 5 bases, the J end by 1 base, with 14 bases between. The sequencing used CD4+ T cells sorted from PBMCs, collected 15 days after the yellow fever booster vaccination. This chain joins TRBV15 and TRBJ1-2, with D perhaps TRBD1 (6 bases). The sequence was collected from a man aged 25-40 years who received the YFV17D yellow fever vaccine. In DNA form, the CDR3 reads TGTGCCACCAGCCAACTGGGGGGCAGTAACTATGGCTACACCTTC. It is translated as CATSQLGGSNYGYTF.